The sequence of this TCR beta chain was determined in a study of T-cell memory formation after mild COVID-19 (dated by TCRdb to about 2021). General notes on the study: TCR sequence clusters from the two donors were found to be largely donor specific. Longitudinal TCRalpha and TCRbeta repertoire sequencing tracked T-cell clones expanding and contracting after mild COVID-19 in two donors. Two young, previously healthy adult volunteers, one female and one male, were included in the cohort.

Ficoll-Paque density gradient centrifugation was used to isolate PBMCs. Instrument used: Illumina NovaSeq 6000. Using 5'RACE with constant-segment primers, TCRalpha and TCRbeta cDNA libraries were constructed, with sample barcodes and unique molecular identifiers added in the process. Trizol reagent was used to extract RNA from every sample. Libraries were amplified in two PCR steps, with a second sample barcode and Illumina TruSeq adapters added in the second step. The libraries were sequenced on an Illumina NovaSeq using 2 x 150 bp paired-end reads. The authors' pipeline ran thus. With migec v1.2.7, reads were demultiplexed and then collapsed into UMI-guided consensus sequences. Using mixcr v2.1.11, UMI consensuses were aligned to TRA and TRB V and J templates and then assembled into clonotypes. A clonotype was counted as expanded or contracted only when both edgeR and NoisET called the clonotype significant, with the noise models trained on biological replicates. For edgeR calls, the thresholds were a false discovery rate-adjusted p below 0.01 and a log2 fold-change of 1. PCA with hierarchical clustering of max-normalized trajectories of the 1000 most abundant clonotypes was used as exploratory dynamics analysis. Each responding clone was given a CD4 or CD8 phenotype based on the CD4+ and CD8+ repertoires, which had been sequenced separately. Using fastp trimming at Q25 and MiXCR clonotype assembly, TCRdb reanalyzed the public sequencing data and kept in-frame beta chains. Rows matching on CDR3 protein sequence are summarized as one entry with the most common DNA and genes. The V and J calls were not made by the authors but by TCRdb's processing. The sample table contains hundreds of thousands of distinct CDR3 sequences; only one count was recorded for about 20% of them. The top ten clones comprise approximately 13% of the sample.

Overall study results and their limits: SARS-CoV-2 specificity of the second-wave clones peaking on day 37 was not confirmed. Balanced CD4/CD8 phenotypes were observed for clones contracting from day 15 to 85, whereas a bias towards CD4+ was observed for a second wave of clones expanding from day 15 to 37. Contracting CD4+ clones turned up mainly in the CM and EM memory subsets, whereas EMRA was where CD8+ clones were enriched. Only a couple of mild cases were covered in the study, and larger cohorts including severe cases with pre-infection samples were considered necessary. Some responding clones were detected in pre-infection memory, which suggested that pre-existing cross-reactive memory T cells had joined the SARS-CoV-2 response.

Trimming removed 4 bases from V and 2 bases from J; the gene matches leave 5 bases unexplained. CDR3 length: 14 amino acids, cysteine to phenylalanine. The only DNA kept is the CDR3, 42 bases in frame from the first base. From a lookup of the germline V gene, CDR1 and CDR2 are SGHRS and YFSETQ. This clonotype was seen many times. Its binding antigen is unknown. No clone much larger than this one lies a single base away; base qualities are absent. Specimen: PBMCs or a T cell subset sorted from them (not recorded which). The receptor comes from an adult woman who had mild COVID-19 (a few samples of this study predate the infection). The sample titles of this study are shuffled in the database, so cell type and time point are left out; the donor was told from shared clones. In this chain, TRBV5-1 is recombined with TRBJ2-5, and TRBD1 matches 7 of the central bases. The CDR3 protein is CASSNDRAQETQYF. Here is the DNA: TGCGCCAGCAGCAATGACAGGGCTCAAGAGACCCAGTACTTC.